This T cell receptor (beta chain) emerged from a study of T cell responses to AZD1222 COVID-19 vaccine. Broader study findings: Nearly half of spike-specific TCRs reportedly go after variant regions that carry no mutations. Vaccination with two AZD1222 doses was followed by a rise in Spike-specific TCR breadth and depth. Clonal diversity was possibly underestimated, and white British individuals and females predominated among donors.

A note on this clone: No antigen is known for it.

Germline assignment: CDR1 SGHTS and CDR2 YDEGEE. The CDR3 has 13 residues. Trimming left V 7 bases short and J 4 bases short, with 14 bases between. Profiling relied on immunoSEQ multiplex PCR, and the TCRdb table lists in-frame clones only, not all of them. The table includes 75,000 to 85,000 clones, roughly nine tenths detected once. The source is an adult who received the AZD1222 COVID-19 vaccine. The chain joins TRBV5-8 to TRBJ1-2, with D hard to call. The sequencing used peripheral blood, collected 28 days after the second AZD1222 dose. CDR3 nucleotides: TGTGCCAGCGGAGTGTCGGGTTCCTATGGCTACACCTTC. Translation gives CASGVSGSYGYTF.